These 18 T cell receptor beta chains were all obtained from the same sample, sequenced in a study of OX40 agonist ivuxolimab in advanced cancers. This table comes from immunoSEQ multiplex PCR, and its TCRdb copy is limited to in-frame clones, with some not included. The data hold tens of thousands of clones, with 75% to 95% observed a single time. The material sequenced was CD4+ or CD8+ T cells sorted from blood, taken in a trial of the OX40 agonist ivuxolimab. All receptors derive from an adult with an advanced solid tumor such as melanoma, head and neck, liver or kidney cancer.

V gene TRBV27 combines with J gene TRBJ2-1, with 9 bases fitting TRBD2. J lost 2 bases, V lost 5 bases, and 7 bases had no gene match. From germline, CDR1 is MNHEY and CDR2 SMNVEV (reference sequence). The CDR3 loop spans 16 amino acids. CDR3 loop: CASSPTAGGPYNEQFF. The CDR3 region has the DNA TGTGCCAGCAGTCCCACCGCGGGGGGGCCCTACAATGAGCAGTTCTTC.

The chain carries TRBV7-9 and TRBJ2-1; 13 bases line up with TRBD2. Germline loops: CDR1 SEHNR, CDR2 FQNEAQ (reference sequence). The trim removed 4 bases at V and 11 bases at J, leaving 2 bases unmatched. This CDR3 is built from 13 residues. CDR3 sequence (DNA): TGTGCCAGCAGCTCAGGGACTAGCGGGAAGCAGTTCTTC. Protein product: CASSSGTSGKQFF.

V is TRBV5-6 and J is TRBJ1-6; 7 bases map to TRBD1. CDR1 and CDR2 (germline): SGHDT, YYEEEE. V was clipped by 4 bases and J by 5 bases; unmatched bases: 6. The CDR3 has 15 amino acids. DNA of the CDR3: TGTGCCAGCAGCCCGGGACAGCCAAATAATTCACCCCTCCACTTT. As protein: CASSPGQPNNSPLHF.

This sequence joins TRBV27 and TRBJ2-3; 10 nucleotides agree with TRBD1. V shed 10 bases and J 4 bases; nucleotides not matched to a gene: 8. CDR1 and CDR2 (germline): MNHEY, SMNVEV (reference sequence). The length of the CDR3 is 14 residues. The CDR3 region is CATRQGASSDTQYF. The CDR3 DNA reads as TGTGCCACCCGACAGGGGGCCAGTTCAGATACGCAGTATTTT.

This sequence joins TRBV28 and TRBJ1-1; D is perhaps TRBD1 (5 bases). Deletions cut 2 bases from V and 5 bases from J, with 6 bases between. The CDR3 is 12 amino acids. Per germline, CDR1 MDHEN and CDR2 SYDVKM. The CDR3: CASSLGATEAFF. CDR3 bases: TGTGCCAGCAGTTTAGGGGCGACTGAAGCTTTCTTT.

The chain has TRBV27 and TRBJ2-5; D gene uncertain. The length of the CDR3 is 13 residues. Looked up from germline, CDR1 is MNHEY and CDR2 is SMNVEV (reference sequence). The V end was cut by 3 bases, the J end by 1 base, with 6 bases between. The DNA for the CDR3 is TGTGCCAGCAGTTTCATCGGCCAAGAGACCCAGTACTTC. This translates into CASSFIGQETQYF.

V gene TRBV9 combines with J gene TRBJ2-7; maybe TRBD1 (6 bases). CDR1 and CDR2 from the germline V gene are SGDLS and YYNGEE. V was clipped by 0 bases and J by 6 bases, with 10 bases between them. The CDR3 covers 13 residues. The CDR3 loop is CASSVDGQFEQYF. The CDR3 nucleotides read TGTGCCAGCAGCGTAGATGGACAGTTCGAGCAGTACTTC.

This clone is a singleton in its sample. The CDR3 protein is CASSAGGHPEQYF. The CDR3 nucleotides are TGTGCCAGCAGCGCCGGGGGCCATCCGGAGCAGTACTTC. The chain recombines TRBV7-9 with TRBJ2-7; D may match TRBD1 or TRBD2 (6 bases each). Germline CDR1 reads SEHNR; CDR2 reads FQNEAQ (reference sequence). The CDR3 runs 13 residues. Trimming took off 5 bases at V and 7 bases at J, with 15 bases between the two ends.

The rearrangement uses TRBV7-9 and TRBJ2-6; 9 bases align to TRBD1. Trimming took 1 base from V and 3 from J; bases not matched to a gene: 4. Germline V CDR1 and CDR2: SEHNR, FQNEAQ (reference sequence). This CDR3 comprises 17 residues. The CDR3 protein is CASSLEQGALGANVLTF. Here the CDR3 DNA reads TGTGCCAGCAGCTTAGAACAGGGGGCGCTTGGGGCCAACGTCCTGACTTTC.

This clone was seen more than once but under ten times. J is TRBJ2-2 and V is TRBV6-4; 7 bases map to TRBD2. Trimming removed 2 bases from V and 3 bases from J; junction bases left unmatched: 3. CDR1 and CDR2 from the germline V gene are MRHNA and SNTAGT. CDR3 size: 15 residues. This CDR3 reads CASSDGGEDTGELFF. CDR3 DNA sequence: TGTGCCAGCAGTGACGGGGGGGAGGACACCGGGGAGCTGTTTTTT.

This chain links TRBV10-3 with TRBJ1-2; D not certain. CDR1 is ENHRY and CDR2 is SYGVKD in the germline V gene. The CDR3 spans 14 residues. Trimming took off 1 base at V and 4 bases at J, with 10 bases between the two ends. The CDR3 nucleotides are TGTGCCATCAGTGAGTACCGGTTCTCCTATGGCTACACCTTC. This encodes CAISEYRFSYGYTF.

This chain uses TRBV5-1 with TRBJ2-1, with 9 bases fitting TRBD1. The trim removed 0 bases at V and 8 bases at J, leaving 6 bases unmatched. Germline CDR1 SGHRS, CDR2 YFSETQ. CDR3 length: 15 amino acids. CDR3 sequence: CASSLGTGVSDEQFF. CDR3 sequence (DNA): TGCGCCAGCAGCTTGGGGACAGGGGTTTCCGATGAGCAGTTCTTC.

The chain carries TRBV7-2 and TRBJ1-1; D is perhaps TRBD1 (6 bases). Germline V lookup: CDR1 SGHTA, CDR2 FQGNSA. Deletions cut 5 bases from V and 6 bases from J, with 19 bases between. The CDR3 consists of 15 residues. CDR3: CASSPLWGRRAEAFF. CDR3 nucleotides: TGTGCCAGCAGCCCTCTATGGGGGCGGAGGGCTGAAGCTTTCTTT.

V usage is TRBV5-4 and J usage is TRBJ1-2, with D maybe TRBD1 (6 bases). Germline V lookup: CDR1 SGHNT, CDR2 YYREEE (reference sequence). CDR3 length: 14 amino acids. Trimming took 4 bases from V and 8 from J, leaving 18 bases between them. CDR3 region: CASSPENGGTGYTF. CDR3 DNA: TGTGCCAGCAGCCCAGAAAACGGGGGCACAGGCTACACCTTC.

CDR3 bases: TGTGCCAGCAGTGGGGGAGGTCCAGATACGCAGTATTTT. Translated: CASSGGGPDTQYF. The genes are TRBV7-3 and TRBJ2-3, with D perhaps matching TRBD2 (6 bases). Germline assignment: CDR1 SGHTA and CDR2 FQGTGA. The CDR3 contains 13 residues. V lost 6 bases, J lost 4 bases, and 11 bases lay in between.

This clone was counted once. The chain has TRBV12-5 and TRBJ1-1, with no clear D. The germline V gene has CDR1 LGHNT and CDR2 FRNRAP. V gave up 3 bases and J gave up 1 base, with 12 bases separating them. CDR3 length equals 15 residues. Here the CDR3 reads CASGFNPRANTEAFF. The CDR3, as DNA: TGTGCTAGTGGTTTTAACCCAAGGGCGAACACTGAAGCTTTCTTT.

The rearrangement joins TRBV18 to TRBJ2-3; 8 nucleotides line up with TRBD2. Trimming took 4 bases from V and 3 from J; bases not matched to a gene: 12. CDR3 length: 17 amino acids. CDR1 and CDR2 from the germline V gene are KGHSH and LQKENI. CDR3 amino acids: CASSRALRGAGTDTQYF. CDR3 coding DNA: TGTGCCAGCTCACGGGCCCTGCGGGGGGCTGGGACAGATACGCAGTATTTT.

The chain is built from TRBV28 and TRBJ1-2; maybe TRBD1 (5 bases). The CDR3 spans 13 residues. Germline V lookup: CDR1 MDHEN, CDR2 SYDVKM. V was cut by 3 bases and J by 3 bases, with 8 bases left in between. The CDR3 sequence is CASSLGTDYGYTF. In nucleotides, the CDR3 is TGTGCCAGCAGTTTGGGGACGGACTATGGCTACACCTTC.